This TCR beta chain derives from a study of graft-versus-host responses after intestinal transplantation. Study summary: Every recipient underwent anti-thymocyte globulin induction, then tacrolimus and steroids for roughly three years.

Study observations and caveats: Investigators detected GvH clones in recipient marrow, with some emerging earlier in ileum or blood.

Some clones are missing from TCRdb's copy, which holds only in-frame ones; the method was immunoSEQ multiplex PCR. The table has about 97,000 clones, around 90% seen once. A remark on this clone: Its antigen remains unknown.

This TCR came from a human patient who received an intestinal transplant, so some T cells may come from the graft donor. The sample was PBMCs, taken 453 days after intestinal transplant.

CDR3 bases: TGTGCCAGCAGCCCAACCAGGGGTAACCCTGAAGCTTTCTTT. It encodes CASSPTRGNPEAFF. V is TRBV14 and J is TRBJ1-1; tentatively, D is TRBD1 (6 bases). The CDR3 sequence is 14 residues long. The V end lost 4 bases, the J end lost 6 bases, and 15 bases lay between the germline ends. Looked up from germline, CDR1 is SGHDN and CDR2 is FVKESK. Full variable domain (outside the CDR3, taken from reference TRBV14 and TRBJ1-1): EAGVTQFPSHSVIEKGQTVTLRCDPISGHDNLYWYRRVMGKEIKFLLHFVKESKQDESGMPNNRFLAERTGGTYSTLKVQPAELEDSGVYFCASSPTRGNPEAFFGQGTRLTVV.